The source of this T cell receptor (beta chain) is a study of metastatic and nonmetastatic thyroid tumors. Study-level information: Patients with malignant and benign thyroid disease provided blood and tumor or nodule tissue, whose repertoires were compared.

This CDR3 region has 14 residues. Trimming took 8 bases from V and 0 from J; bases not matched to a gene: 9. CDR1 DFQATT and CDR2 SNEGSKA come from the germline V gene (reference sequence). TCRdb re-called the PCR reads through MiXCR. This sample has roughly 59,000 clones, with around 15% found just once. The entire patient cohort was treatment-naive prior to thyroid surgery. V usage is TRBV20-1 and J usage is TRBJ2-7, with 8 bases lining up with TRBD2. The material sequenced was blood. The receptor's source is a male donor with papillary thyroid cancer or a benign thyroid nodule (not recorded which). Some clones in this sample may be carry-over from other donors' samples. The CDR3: CSFYSGVSSYEQYF. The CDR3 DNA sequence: TGCAGTTTTTATAGCGGGGTTAGCTCCTACGAGCAGTACTTC.